The 27 T cell receptor beta chains in this list originate from one sample, sequenced in a study of metastatic and nonmetastatic thyroid tumors. TCRdb reassembled clones from the PCR reads with MiXCR. The data contain just over 30,000 clones, about 21% of them seen just once; the ten biggest clones take up about 20%. Before thyroid surgery, none of the patients had received any treatment. Material for sequencing was blood. The receptor source for this set is a female donor with papillary thyroid cancer or a benign thyroid nodule (not recorded which). Some clones in this sample may be carry-over from other donors' samples.

This sequence joins TRBV27 and TRBJ2-7; TRBD2 matches at 9 bases. The length of the CDR3 is 16 residues. V trimming: 0 bases; J trimming: 4 bases; junction bases outside the gene matches: 7. Germline-derived CDR1 and CDR2 are MNHEY and SMNVEV (reference sequence). The CDR3 loop reads CASSLSAGLAQYEQYF. The CDR3 bases are TGTGCCAGCAGTTTATCGGCGGGACTAGCCCAATACGAGCAGTACTTC.

This clone was detected many times. The genes are TRBV7-9 and TRBJ2-5; D gene ambiguous. The germline V gene encodes CDR1 SEHNR and CDR2 FQNEAQ (reference sequence). The CDR3 extends over 12 amino acids. V was trimmed by 5 bases and J by 2 bases, leaving 6 bases between them. CDR3 sequence (DNA): TGTGCCAGCAGCCCACTTCAAGAGACCCAGTACTTC. It is translated as CASSPLQETQYF.

A few counts support this clone. V gene TRBV10-1 combines with J gene TRBJ2-2, with TRBD2 matching 7 bases. CDR1 and CDR2 from the germline V gene are WNHNN and SYGVQD (reference sequence). CDR3 length equals 16 residues. J gave up 2 bases and V 3 bases, and 6 bases lay outside the gene matches. The CDR3 nucleotides are TGCGCCAGCAGTGATGTATCGGGGGGAAACACCGGGGAGCTGTTTTTT. This sequence encodes CASSDVSGGNTGELFF.

This clone has ten or more counts. The rearrangement links TRBV2 to TRBJ2-7; a possible D gene is TRBD2 (6 bases). Trimming took off 6 bases at V and 2 bases at J, with 17 bases between the two ends. CDR1 SNHLY and CDR2 FYNNEI come from the germline V gene. There are 15 residues in the CDR3. This CDR3 reads CASRQRSGRAYEQYF. In DNA, the CDR3 is TGTGCCAGCAGGCAGCGGAGCGGGCGAGCCTACGAGCAGTACTTC.

This clone appeared many times. V and J are TRBV7-2 and TRBJ1-4; D ambiguous. CDR3 length: 15 residues. The germline V and J ends were trimmed by 1 base and 14 bases, with 20 bases remaining between them. CDR1 SGHTA and CDR2 FQGNSA come from the germline V gene. Here the CDR3 reads CASSLGPVGQLELFF. CDR3 in DNA: TGTGCCAGCAGCTTAGGCCCTGTGGGTCAGCTTGAGCTGTTTTTT.

Concerning this clone: One junction end does not reproduce the germline sequence, and a read error may be involved. The chain has TRBV20-1 and TRBJ1-1; maybe TRBD1 (5 bases). Per the germline V gene, CDR1 is DFQATT and CDR2 is SNEGSKA (reference sequence). The CDR3 contains 8 residues. CDR3 DNA sequence: TGCAGTGCTAGGGGGGAAATCTTT. This encodes CSARGEIF.

Many counts were recorded for this clone. The CDR3 sequence: CASSQGLADNTDTQYF. In DNA form, the CDR3 reads TGTGCCAGCAGCCAGGGACTAGCGGATAACACAGATACGCAGTATTTT. The chain joins TRBV4-2 to TRBJ2-3; TRBD2 matches 11 bases. V lost 3 bases and J lost 2; bases outside the gene matches: 4. The CDR3 runs 16 residues. The germline CDR1 and CDR2 sequences are LGHNA and YNFKEQ.

The chain is built from TRBV30 and TRBJ2-7; no clear D. With 1 base removed from V and 0 bases from J, the gap between germline ends came to 7 bases. The CDR3 extends over 13 amino acids. The germline V gene encodes CDR1 GTSNPN and CDR2 SVGIG (reference sequence). CDR3 DNA sequence: TGTGCCTGGAGTGGGGTGCTCTCCTACGAGCAGTACTTC. As protein: CAWSGVLSYEQYF.

The CDR3 sequence is CASSFLTSGGETQYF. The CDR3 DNA reads TGTGCCAGCAGCTTCCTGACTAGCGGGGGAGAGACCCAGTACTTC. The chain uses TRBV7-8 and TRBJ2-5; the match to TRBD2 covers 12 bases. V shed 3 bases and J 4 bases; nucleotides not matched to a gene: 3. Germline V CDR1 and CDR2: SGHVS, FQNEAQ. The CDR3 is made up of 15 amino acids.

This clone came up many times. The chain employs TRBV11-2 and TRBJ2-7; 7 bases are shared with TRBD2. Germline V lookup: CDR1 SGHAT, CDR2 FQNNGV. This CDR3 has 15 amino acids. V was clipped by 3 bases and J by 2 bases; unmatched bases: 7. The CDR3: CASSLPLADPYEQYF. DNA of the CDR3: TGTGCCAGCAGCTTGCCTCTAGCGGACCCCTACGAGCAGTACTTC.

This clone was picked up many times. The V and J genes are TRBV7-2 and TRBJ2-3; TRBD2 is a possible D gene (7 bases). V was clipped by 5 bases and J by 4 bases, with 19 bases between them. Germline CDR1 and CDR2: SGHTA and FQGNSA. The CDR3 spans 16 residues. The CDR3 region is CASSPSRGGGADTQYF. As DNA, the CDR3 is TGTGCCAGCAGCCCCAGTAGGGGGGGCGGGGCAGATACGCAGTATTTT.

Many counts were recorded for this clone. This chain connects TRBV12-3 or TRBV12-4 to TRBJ2-7; weak D call: TRBD2 (5 bases). The CDR3 extends over 12 amino acids. The V gene lost 7 bases and the J gene lost 6 bases, with 13 bases spanning the gap. The CDR3 here is CASTFRRSEQYF. CDR3 nucleotide sequence: TGTGCCAGCACCTTTAGGAGGTCCGAGCAGTACTTC.

In its sample, this clone was seen many times. The rearrangement links TRBV12-3 or TRBV12-4 to TRBJ2-1, with TRBD2 matching 13 bases. V lost 4 bases and J lost 7; bases outside the gene matches: 7. The CDR3 has 16 amino acids. This chain's CDR3 is CASSSGTSGVPNEQFF. The CDR3 DNA reads as TGTGCCAGCAGTTCCGGGACTAGCGGGGTCCCAAATGAGCAGTTCTTC.

This clone was seen only a few times. This rearrangement joins TRBV6-4 to TRBJ1-1; the D gene is possibly TRBD1 (5 bases). Per the germline V gene, CDR1 is MRHNA and CDR2 is SNTAGT. This CDR3 has 14 amino acids. Trimming stripped 4 bases from V and 1 base from J, with 10 bases between. This CDR3 reads CASSAGRENTEAFF. DNA for the CDR3: TGTGCCAGCAGTGCGGGACGGGAGAACACTGAAGCTTTCTTT.

The chain couples TRBV9 to TRBJ2-2, with a tentative D call TRBD2 (6 bases). CDR3 length: 12 amino acids. Trimming left V 4 bases short and J 9 bases short, with 10 bases between. Germline assignment: CDR1 SGDLS and CDR2 YYNGEE. The CDR3 DNA reads as TGTGCCAGCAGCCGGGGAGGCAGGGAGCTGTTTTTT. This gives the protein CASSRGGRELFF.

J is TRBJ2-7 and V is TRBV19, with a possible D match to TRBD2 (7 bases). There are 14 residues in the CDR3. The germline gives CDR1 LNHDA, CDR2 SQIVND (reference sequence). Between the trimmed V and J ends, which lost 5 bases and 6 bases, there was a span of 17 bases. For the CDR3, the DNA is TGTGCCAGTAGTGCGGGGGCCGCCGGAGGCGAGCAGTACTTC. This sequence encodes CASSAGAAGGEQYF.

In this sample, this clone turned up a few times. The genes are TRBV6-4 and TRBJ2-1, with D tentatively TRBD2 (6 bases). V lost 6 bases to trimming and J lost 4 bases, with 10 bases between them. Germline V gives CDR1 MRHNA, CDR2 SNTAGT. The CDR3 totals 13 residues. CDR3 in amino acids: CASRTRKYNEQFF. In DNA, the CDR3 is TGTGCCAGCAGGACTAGAAAGTACAATGAGCAGTTCTTC.

By share, this clone counts as medium-sized. The chain is built from TRBV6-1 and TRBJ2-5, with TRBD2 identical over 11 bases. CDR3 length: 17 amino acids. V gave up 3 bases and J gave up 5 bases; unmatched junction bases: 11. Germline lookup yields CDR1 MNHNS and CDR2 SASEGT. CDR3 residues: CASSEGLADGYRETQYF. CDR3 DNA: TGTGCCAGCAGTGAGGGACTAGCGGATGGTTATAGGGAGACCCAGTACTTC.

V gene TRBV5-1 combines with J gene TRBJ1-5, with a possible D match to TRBD1 (5 bases). Trimming removed 0 bases at V and 5 bases at J, with 12 bases between. The CDR3 is 15 amino acids. CDR1 and CDR2 (germline): SGHRS, YFSETQ. The CDR3 sequence is CASSLGQGLDQPQHF. CDR3 sequence (DNA): TGCGCCAGCAGCTTGGGTCAGGGTTTGGATCAGCCCCAGCATTTT.

This chain joins TRBV30 and TRBJ1-2; D is uncertain. The CDR3 contains 15 residues. Trimming took 2 bases from V and 8 from J, leaving 21 bases between them. Germline CDR1 reads GTSNPN; CDR2 reads SVGIG (reference sequence). DNA of the CDR3: TGTGCCTGGAGTACCCGGCCACTAGGTGGGTCCGGCTACACCTTC. Residues: CAWSTRPLGGSGYTF.

Notes on this clone: A much more abundant neighbour one base away suggests this may be a read error. The same CDR3 can be traced to other DNA sequences in this sample. The chain employs TRBV25-1 and TRBJ2-3, with 7 bases identical to TRBD2. CDR1 is MGHDK, CDR2 SYGVNS, per germline. Trimming cost V 6 bases and J 2 bases; bases outside gene matches: 17. The CDR3 covers 18 residues. This chain's CDR3 is CASSPQTSSGEITDTQYF. The CDR3 nucleotides read TGTGCCAGCAGCCCCCAAACTTCCAGCGGGGAGATCACAGATACGCAGTATTTT.

This clone was recorded a few times. This rearrangement joins TRBV6-2 or TRBV6-3 to TRBJ2-2, with 7 bases fitting TRBD1. Germline-derived CDR1 and CDR2 are MNHEY and SVGEGT. V shed 5 bases and J 2 bases; nucleotides not matched to a gene: 2. The CDR3 spans 14 residues. CDR3 DNA sequence: TGTGCCAGCAGTCGACAGGGTAACACCGGGGAGCTGTTTTTT. Its protein product is CASSRQGNTGELFF.

In this sample, this clone turned up many times. This rearrangement joins TRBV6-1 to TRBJ1-3; tentative D call: TRBD1 (5 bases). Germline CDR1 is MNHNS and CDR2 is SASEGT. V lost 9 bases and J 5 bases, leaving 14 bases between the germline ends. The CDR3 runs to 13 residues. CDR3 region: CASLPGRRNTIYF. Written as DNA, the CDR3 is TGTGCCAGTCTCCCGGGACGAAGAAACACCATATATTTT.

This clone was found many times. The sample has other DNA sequences that encode this CDR3 too. The chain recombines TRBV5-1 with TRBJ1-2; TRBD1 might be the D (5 bases). The CDR3 is made up of 16 amino acids. V was cut by 4 bases and J by 6 bases, with 22 bases left in between. The germline CDR1 and CDR2 sequences are SGHRS and YFSETQ. The CDR3 nucleotides read TGCGCCAGCAGCCCTGTTGGGGGTCTCCCTGGGGATGGCTACACCTTC. The encoded protein is CASSPVGGLPGDGYTF.

This clone was seen at least ten times. The V and J genes are TRBV19 and TRBJ2-3; 8 bases fit TRBD2. Germline CDR1 and CDR2: LNHDA and SQIVND (reference sequence). This CDR3 contains 15 residues. V lost 5 bases and J lost 4; bases outside the gene matches: 8. In DNA form, the CDR3 reads TGTGCCAGTAGTTCGGGGGGGGGCCTGGCAGATACGCAGTATTTT. It yields the protein CASSSGGGLADTQYF.

V usage is TRBV27 and J usage is TRBJ2-1, with D hard to call. The germline CDR1 and CDR2 sequences are MNHEY and SMNVEV (reference sequence). CDR3 length equals 13 residues. Trimming removed 0 bases from V and 4 bases from J, with 4 bases in between. The chain's CDR3 is CASSLSWYNEQFF. Here the CDR3 DNA reads TGTGCCAGCAGTTTATCCTGGTACAATGAGCAGTTCTTC.

This clone counts as medium-sized. The V call is TRBV7-9, the J call TRBJ1-2; possibly TRBD1 for D (5 bases). Trimming left V 4 bases short and J 5 bases short, with 8 bases between. The CDR3 spans 12 residues. The germline V gene encodes CDR1 SEHNR and CDR2 FQNEAQ (reference sequence). CDR3 DNA sequence: TGTGCCAGCAGCTCACAGGCGTATGGCTACACCTTC. The encoded protein is CASSSQAYGYTF.